The 29 T cell receptor beta chains below all came from one sample that was sequenced in a study of control samples from healthy donors and cancer patients. Sequenced by immunoSEQ multiplex PCR; TCRdb stores in-frame clones only, minus some. The sample records about 140,000 clones, roughly 94% being singletons. The sequenced sample consisted of blood. Receptors originate from a man between 35 and 55 years old in good health.

This chain connects TRBV5-1 to TRBJ1-3; D is possibly TRBD1 (5 bases). Germline CDR1 reads SGHRS; CDR2 reads YFSETQ. The V end lost 2 bases, the J end lost 0 bases, and 6 bases lay between the germline ends. CDR3 length: 14 amino acids. The CDR3, as DNA: TGCGCCAGCAGCTTAGGGGTCTCTGGAAACACCATATATTTT. It codes for CASSLGVSGNTIYF.

The J gene is TRBJ1-4, the V gene TRBV10-3; unclear D gene. The germline V gene encodes CDR1 ENHRY and CDR2 SYGVKD. The CDR3 contains 15 residues. V was cut by 4 bases and J by 3 bases, with 12 bases left in between. This CDR3 reads CAISARESANEKLFF. DNA of the CDR3: TGTGCCATCAGTGCAAGGGAATCGGCTAATGAAAAACTGTTTTTT.

The chain recombines TRBV11-2 with TRBJ1-1, with a weak D call TRBD1 (6 bases). This CDR3 region has 15 residues. The germline V gene encodes CDR1 SGHAT and CDR2 FQNNGV. V lost 3 bases, J lost 4 bases, and 15 bases lay in between. This chain's CDR3 is CASSLEGVFGTEAFF. CDR3 DNA: TGTGCCAGCAGCTTGGAGGGGGTCTTCGGCACTGAAGCTTTCTTT.

The chain combines TRBV13 with TRBJ2-1, with 7 bases identical to TRBD1. The CDR3 extends over 13 amino acids. Germline CDR1 and CDR2: PRHDT and FYEKMQ (reference sequence). The trim removed 6 bases at V and 8 bases at J, leaving 7 bases unmatched. CDR3 nucleotides: TGTGCCAGCAGACGGACAGGCAACCATGAGCAGTTCTTC. Translated, it gives CASRRTGNHEQFF. Full variable domain (remainder filled in from reference TRBV13 and TRBJ2-1): AAGVIQSPRHLIKEKRETATLKCYPIPRHDTVYWYQQGPGQDPQFLISFYEKMQSDKGSIPDRFSAQQFSDYHSELNMSSLELGDSALYFCASRRTGNHEQFFGPGTRLTVL.

V gene TRBV6-6 combines with J gene TRBJ2-5; D unresolved. Trimming removed 7 bases from V and 5 bases from J, with 14 bases in between. The CDR3 is 13 residues long. CDR1 and CDR2 (germline): MNHNY, SVGAGI (reference sequence). This CDR3 is CASIYPGLETQYF. For the CDR3, the DNA is TGTGCCAGCATCTACCCTGGGTTGGAGACCCAGTACTTC.

The chain links TRBV9 to TRBJ2-1; tentatively, D is TRBD2 (7 bases). The CDR3 has 14 amino acids. Germline V gene lookup returns CDR1 SGDLS and CDR2 YYNGEE. The ends were cut back, 3 bases at V and 8 bases at J, with 15 bases in the middle. Written as DNA, the CDR3 is TGTGCCAGCAGCGGGTGGGAGGGGGAGGATGAGCAGTTCTTC. It codes for CASSGWEGEDEQFF.

This sequence joins TRBV28 and TRBJ1-4, with 7 positions matching TRBD1. There are 16 residues in the CDR3. Trimming removed 6 bases from V and 4 bases from J; junction bases left unmatched: 11. The germline gives CDR1 MDHEN, CDR2 SYDVKM. In DNA form, the CDR3 reads TGTGCCAGCAGCAAACACCAGGGGGGGAGTAATGAAAAACTGTTTTTT. Protein: CASSKHQGGSNEKLFF.

V and J are TRBV18 and TRBJ2-3, with 9 bases matching TRBD1. Germline-derived CDR1 and CDR2 are KGHSH and LQKENI. The CDR3 extends over 16 amino acids. Trimming at V came to 0 bases and at J to 5 bases, leaving 6 bases not matched to a gene. CDR3 residues: CASSPPRDRVLDTQYF. The CDR3 DNA follows: TGTGCCAGCTCACCACCGCGGGACAGGGTTTTAGATACGCAGTATTTT.

V gene TRBV29-1 combines with J gene TRBJ2-2; tentatively, D is TRBD2 (6 bases). The germline V and J ends were trimmed by 7 bases and 4 bases, with 16 bases remaining between them. Germline V lookup: CDR1 SQVTM, CDR2 ANQGSEA. The CDR3 covers 14 residues. The CDR3 spells CSAQEGSATGELFF. CDR3 in DNA: TGCAGCGCACAGGAGGGGTCGGCCACCGGGGAGCTGTTTTTT.

This sequence joins TRBV24-1 and TRBJ2-1; D assignment may be TRBD1 or TRBD2 (6 bases each). Germline CDR1 and CDR2: KGHDR and SFDVKD. The CDR3 runs to 17 residues. V was cut by 3 bases and J by 5 bases, with 19 bases left in between. CDR3 DNA: TGTGCCACCAGTGATCCCCTCGGGGGCACTTTCCACAATGAGCAGTTCTTC. It translates to CATSDPLGGTFHNEQFF.

V is TRBV5-6 and J is TRBJ2-7, with D maybe TRBD1 (6 bases). In germline, CDR1 is SGHDT, CDR2 YYEEEE. V dropped 4 bases and J dropped 5 bases, with 22 bases sitting between them. The CDR3 has 16 residues. DNA of the CDR3: TGTGCCAGCAGCCGACCGTCAGGGGACGCGCTAAACGAGCAGTACTTC. Encoded protein: CASSRPSGDALNEQYF.

The chain employs TRBV29-1 and TRBJ1-2; 7 positions match TRBD1. Trimming took 6 bases from V and 2 from J; bases not matched to a gene: 3. The CDR3 is 12 residues long. From germline, CDR1 is SQVTM and CDR2 ANQGSEA. The CDR3 is CSVTTGNYGYTF. CDR3 sequence (DNA): TGCAGCGTCACGACAGGGAACTATGGCTACACCTTC.

This clone was recorded only once. This chain links TRBV9 with TRBJ2-2; tentatively, D is TRBD1 (6 bases). The CDR3 is 15 amino acids. Germline CDR1 SGDLS, CDR2 YYNGEE. V lost 2 bases, J lost 3 bases, and 11 bases lay in between. The CDR3 is CASSVRGRDTGELFF. In DNA, the CDR3 is TGTGCCAGCAGCGTCAGGGGCCGCGACACCGGGGAGCTGTTTTTT.

The chain uses TRBV19 and TRBJ2-1; D may be TRBD2 (5 bases). Germline CDR1 is LNHDA and CDR2 is SQIVND (reference sequence). This CDR3 region has 14 residues. With 10 bases removed from V and 3 bases from J, the gap between germline ends came to 16 bases. DNA of the CDR3: TGTGCCACCAGAGAAGACGGGGTCTACAATGAGCAGTTCTTC. Amino acid sequence: CATREDGVYNEQFF.

V and J are TRBV28 and TRBJ1-4; D ambiguous. Germline V CDR1 and CDR2: MDHEN, SYDVKM. V was pared by 5 bases and J by 5 bases, with 15 bases between. The CDR3 extends over 15 amino acids. The CDR3 protein is CASSAAGVVNEKLFF. The CDR3 bases are TGTGCCAGCAGTGCGGCTGGGGTCGTGAATGAAAAACTGTTTTTT. Full variable domain (missing parts from reference TRBV28 and TRBJ1-4): DVKVTQSSRYLVKRTGEKVFLECVQDMDHENMFWYRQDPGLGLRLIYFSYDVKMKEKGDIPEGYSVSREKKERFSLILESASTNQTSMYLCASSAAGVVNEKLFFGSGTQLSVL.

This rearrangement joins TRBV24-1 to TRBJ1-2; D unclear. The germline V gene encodes CDR1 KGHDR and CDR2 SFDVKD. The CDR3 loop spans 15 amino acids. Trimming removed 7 bases at V and 1 base at J, with 15 bases between. The CDR3 bases are TGTGCCACCAGCGCTCCTGGGGTCGGTAACTATGGCTACACCTTC. Its translation: CATSAPGVGNYGYTF.

The rearrangement joins TRBV7-9 to TRBJ2-3, with TRBD2 matching 12 bases. Germline values: CDR1 SEHNR, CDR2 FQNEAQ (reference sequence). J gave up 1 base and V 3 bases, and 5 bases lay outside the gene matches. The CDR3 is made up of 17 amino acids. This chain's CDR3 is CASSLLAGGPGTDTQYF. The CDR3 DNA reads TGTGCCAGCAGCTTGCTAGCGGGAGGGCCAGGCACAGATACGCAGTATTTT.

This clone was seen only a few times. V gene TRBV7-9 combines with J gene TRBJ1-2; D is possibly TRBD1 (6 bases). The CDR3 sequence is 14 residues long. V was clipped by 8 bases and J by 3 bases, with 16 bases between them. The germline V gene encodes CDR1 SEHNR and CDR2 FQNEAQ (reference sequence). The CDR3 is CASGEMRGDYGYTF. The CDR3 DNA sequence: TGTGCCAGCGGGGAAATGAGGGGGGACTATGGCTACACCTTC. Full variable domain (remainder filled in from reference TRBV7-9 and TRBJ1-2): DTGVSQNPRHKITKRGQNVTFRCDPISEHNRLYWYRQTLGQGPEFLTYFQNEAQLEKSRLLSDRFSAERPKGSFSTLEIQRTEQGDSAMYLCASGEMRGDYGYTFGSGTRLTVV.

J is TRBJ1-1 and V is TRBV6-5; 7 bases line up with TRBD1. Germline-derived CDR1 and CDR2 are MNHEY and SVGAGI. The CDR3 is made up of 15 amino acids. Trimming took 5 bases from V and 0 from J; bases not matched to a gene: 6. CDR3 in DNA: TGTGCCAGCAGTCTACAGGGGCTCATGAACACTGAAGCTTTCTTT. Translation gives CASSLQGLMNTEAFF.

The CDR3 protein is CASSVWRRGINSGANVLTF. The CDR3 coding sequence is TGTGCCAGCAGCGTATGGAGGAGAGGGATAAACTCTGGGGCCAACGTCCTGACTTTC. This rearrangement joins TRBV9 to TRBJ2-6; D is perhaps TRBD2 (5 bases). V lost 1 base, J lost 0 bases, and 17 bases lay in between. The length of the CDR3 is 19 residues. CDR1 SGDLS and CDR2 YYNGEE come from the germline V gene.

The V call is TRBV12-3 or TRBV12-4, the J call TRBJ1-5, with D maybe TRBD1 (6 bases). The length of the CDR3 is 13 residues. V was cut by 3 bases and J by 4 bases, with 7 bases left in between. The CDR3: CASSFTGNQPQHF. CDR3 coding DNA: TGTGCCAGCAGTTTTACAGGGAATCAGCCCCAGCATTTT.

The chain recombines TRBV6-5 with TRBJ2-1, with D uncertain. CDR1 and CDR2 (germline): MNHEY, SVGAGI. V was pared by 7 bases and J by 0 bases, with 10 bases between. The CDR3 spans 14 residues. CDR3 sequence (DNA): TGTGCCAGCACCGAGTATAGCTCCTACAATGAGCAGTTCTTC. Translated, it gives CASTEYSSYNEQFF.

The chain joins TRBV12-3 or TRBV12-4 to TRBJ1-1; D is undetermined. The V end lost 3 bases, the J end lost 5 bases, and 10 bases lay between the germline ends. The CDR3 extends over 13 amino acids. Here the CDR3 DNA reads TGTGCCAGCAGTTTTAATGGCGGAACTGAAGCTTTCTTT. It specifies CASSFNGGTEAFF.

The V and J genes are TRBV18 and TRBJ2-7; a possible D gene is TRBD2 (6 bases). The V end lost 4 bases, the J end lost 2 bases, and 15 bases lay between the germline ends. Germline V gene data show CDR1 as KGHSH and CDR2 as LQKENI. The CDR3 loop spans 15 amino acids. The CDR3 reads CASSLGGNPAYEQYF. As DNA, the CDR3 is TGTGCCAGCTCACTAGGAGGGAATCCAGCCTACGAGCAGTACTTC.

The chain links TRBV3-1 (or the pseudogene TRBV3-2) to TRBJ1-2; tentative D call: TRBD1 (5 bases). Trimming shortened V by 2 bases and J by 4 bases, and 14 bases separated the two germline ends. Per the germline V gene, CDR1 is LGHDT and CDR2 is YNNKEL (reference sequence). This CDR3 has 15 residues. The CDR3 loop is CASSQSGGDPYGYTF. CDR3 nucleotides: TGTGCCAGCAGCCAATCCGGGGGGGATCCCTATGGCTACACCTTC.

CDR3 coding DNA: TGTGCCAGCAGTTTCTGGAGGGGATCCGGGGCCAACGTCCTGACTTTC. Its protein is CASSFWRGSGANVLTF. The rearrangement links TRBV27 to TRBJ2-6; possible D gene TRBD2, 6 bases. Germline V gene data show CDR1 as MNHEY and CDR2 as SMNVEV (reference sequence). The V and J ends lost 3 bases and 4 bases respectively, with 13 bases between them. The CDR3 loop spans 16 amino acids.

This sequence joins TRBV10-1 and TRBJ2-7, with 7 nucleotides matching TRBD1. The V and J ends lost 2 bases and 4 bases, in that order; junction bases with no gene match: 8. The CDR3 length is 15 residues. Germline CDR1 is WNHNN and CDR2 is SYGVQD (reference sequence). The CDR3 reads CASSELKTGLYEQYF. In DNA, the CDR3 is TGCGCCAGCAGTGAGCTTAAGACAGGGTTATACGAGCAGTACTTC.

The CDR3 DNA sequence: TGCGCCAGCAGCCAAGTTTTACAGGGCTCCTCACCCCTCCACTTT. Protein: CASSQVLQGSSPLHF. The chain combines TRBV4-3 with TRBJ1-6, with D perhaps TRBD1 (6 bases). Trimming removed 1 base from V and 10 bases from J, with 14 bases in between. CDR1 is LGHNA and CDR2 is YSLEER in the germline V gene. The CDR3 is 15 amino acids.

The chain employs TRBV27 and TRBJ2-5; D might be TRBD2 (6 bases). The CDR3 sequence is 13 residues long. The germline V gene encodes CDR1 MNHEY and CDR2 SMNVEV (reference sequence). V was shortened by 3 bases and J by 7 bases, with 12 bases between the two germline ends. CDR3 residues: CASSFWPEGTQYF. The CDR3 DNA reads as TGTGCCAGCAGTTTTTGGCCGGAGGGGACCCAGTACTTC.